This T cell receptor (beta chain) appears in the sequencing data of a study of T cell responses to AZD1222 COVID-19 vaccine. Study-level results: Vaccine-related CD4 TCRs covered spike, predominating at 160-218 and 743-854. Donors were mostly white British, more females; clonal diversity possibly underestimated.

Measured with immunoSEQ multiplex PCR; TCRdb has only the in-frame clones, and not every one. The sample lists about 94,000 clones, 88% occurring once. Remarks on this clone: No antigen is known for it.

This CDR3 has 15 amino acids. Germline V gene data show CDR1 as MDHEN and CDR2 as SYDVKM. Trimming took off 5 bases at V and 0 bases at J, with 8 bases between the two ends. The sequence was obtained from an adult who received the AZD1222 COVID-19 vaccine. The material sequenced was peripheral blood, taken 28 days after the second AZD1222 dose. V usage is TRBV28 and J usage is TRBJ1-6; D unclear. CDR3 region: CASSAASSYNSPLHF. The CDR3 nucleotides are TGTGCCAGCAGTGCAGCAAGCTCCTATAATTCACCCCTCCACTTT. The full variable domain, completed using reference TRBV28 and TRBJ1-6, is DVKVTQSSRYLVKRTGEKVFLECVQDMDHENMFWYRQDPGLGLRLIYFSYDVKMKEKGDIPEGYSVSREKKERFSLILESASTNQTSMYLCASSAASSYNSPLHFGNGTRLTVT.